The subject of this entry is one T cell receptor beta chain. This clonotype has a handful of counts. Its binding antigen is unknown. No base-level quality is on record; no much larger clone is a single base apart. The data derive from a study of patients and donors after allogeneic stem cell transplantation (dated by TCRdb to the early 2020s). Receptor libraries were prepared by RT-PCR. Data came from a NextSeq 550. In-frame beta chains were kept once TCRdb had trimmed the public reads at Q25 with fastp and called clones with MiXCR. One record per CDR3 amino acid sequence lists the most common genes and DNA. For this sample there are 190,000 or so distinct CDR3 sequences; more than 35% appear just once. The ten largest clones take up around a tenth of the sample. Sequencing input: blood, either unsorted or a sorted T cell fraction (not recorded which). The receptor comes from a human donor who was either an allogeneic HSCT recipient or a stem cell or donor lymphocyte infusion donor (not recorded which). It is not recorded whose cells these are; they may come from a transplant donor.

Here is the DNA: TGTGCCAGCAGCGGAAAAGGAGGTTACAATGAGCAGTTCTTC. Translated, this gives CASSGKGGYNEQFF. The chain is encoded by TRBV12-3 or TRBV12-4 joined to TRBJ2-1, and perhaps TRBD2 as D gene, on 5 matching bases. Trimming takes 6 bases from V and 4 bases from J, and the germline ends sit 13 bases apart. The CDR3 has 14 amino acids, counting the end cysteine and phenylalanine. Of the read, only the CDR3 DNA is kept; its 42 bases are in frame from base 1.